This T cell receptor (beta chain) stems from a study of OX40 agonist ivuxolimab in advanced cancers. At the level of the study: Patients were treated with ivuxolimab, an agonistic anti-OX40 (CD134) antibody. Dose-escalation patients' cancers were hepatocellular carcinoma, melanoma, renal cell or head and neck cancer. The eligibility criteria allowed prior anti-PD-1, anti-PD-L1 or anti-CTLA-4 therapy, and around 40% had some. Study conclusions and caveats: There was clonal expansion of CD4+ and CD8+ blood T cells by week 6 at 0.1 to 3.0 mg/kg.

Points on this clone: Its specificity is unknown.

Germline CDR1 MNHEY, CDR2 SMNVEV (reference sequence). V trimming: 4 bases; J trimming: 8 bases; junction bases outside the gene matches: 16. The length of the CDR3 is 16 residues. The repertoire was sequenced with immunoSEQ multiplex PCR; TCRdb's copy has only in-frame clones and lacks some. Of under 80,000 clones in the sample, around 89% were seen once. Specimen: CD4+ or CD8+ T cells sorted from blood, collected in a trial of the OX40 agonist ivuxolimab. The V call is TRBV27, the J call TRBJ1-2; TRBD1 aligns across 7 bases. The source is an adult with an advanced solid tumor such as melanoma, head and neck, liver or kidney cancer. In nucleotides, the CDR3 is TGTGCCAGCAGTTCCCAACACAAGACAGGGCAGAGGGGCTACACCTTC. Translation gives CASSSQHKTGQRGYTF.